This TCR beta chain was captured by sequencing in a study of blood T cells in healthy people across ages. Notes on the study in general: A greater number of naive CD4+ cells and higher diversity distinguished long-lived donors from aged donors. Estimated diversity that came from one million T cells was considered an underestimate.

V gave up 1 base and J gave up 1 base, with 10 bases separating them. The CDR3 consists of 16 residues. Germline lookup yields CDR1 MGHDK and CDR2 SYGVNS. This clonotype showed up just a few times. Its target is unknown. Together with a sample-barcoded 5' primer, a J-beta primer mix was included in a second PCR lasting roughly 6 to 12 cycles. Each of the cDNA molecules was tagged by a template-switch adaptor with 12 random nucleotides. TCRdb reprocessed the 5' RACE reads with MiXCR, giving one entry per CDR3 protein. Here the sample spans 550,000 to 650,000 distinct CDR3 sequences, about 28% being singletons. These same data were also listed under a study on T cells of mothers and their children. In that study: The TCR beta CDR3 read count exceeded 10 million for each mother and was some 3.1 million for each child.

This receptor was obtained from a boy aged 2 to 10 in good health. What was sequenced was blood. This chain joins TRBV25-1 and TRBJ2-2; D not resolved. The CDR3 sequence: CASSEFDRRNTGELFF. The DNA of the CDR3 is TGTGCCAGCAGTGAATTTGATAGACGGAACACCGGGGAGCTGTTTTTT.